One and the same sample provided the 9 T cell receptor beta chains below, sequenced in a study of blood T cell repertoires in COVID-19. The repertoire was sequenced with immunoSEQ multiplex PCR; TCRdb's copy has only in-frame clones and lacks some. This sample carries more than 150,000 clones, roughly 87% of them seen once, and the ten largest clones take approximately 2%. Material for sequencing was PBMCs or T cells enriched from blood (not recorded which). The receptors shown here come from a woman between 25 and 40 years old who had recovered from COVID-19.

This clone has a handful of counts. The chain couples TRBV5-1 to TRBJ2-3; the D is unclear. The CDR3 is 11 amino acids. Germline assignment: CDR1 SGHRS and CDR2 YFSETQ. Trimming cost V 3 bases and J 6 bases, with 5 bases left between them. The DNA of the CDR3 is TGCGCCAGCAGCTCACGGGATACGCAGTATTTT. Translating it yields CASSSRDTQYF.

The rearrangement links TRBV11-2 to TRBJ1-2; no reliable D call. With 3 bases removed from V and 8 bases from J, the gap between germline ends came to 13 bases. The V gene's germline CDR1 is SGHAT and CDR2 FQNNGV. This CDR3 contains 13 residues. DNA for the CDR3: TGTGCCAGCAGCTTTTCCGATGGAGGGGGCTACACCTTC. Translation gives CASSFSDGGGYTF.

V usage is TRBV19 and J usage is TRBJ1-1, with TRBD1 matching over 10 bases. CDR1 and CDR2 (germline): LNHDA, SQIVND (reference sequence). There are 15 residues in the CDR3. Unmatched junction bases numbered 8, after V lost 5 bases and J lost 5 bases. CDR3: CASSPRQGAGTEAFF. CDR3 coding DNA: TGTGCCAGTAGTCCAAGACAGGGGGCGGGAACTGAAGCTTTCTTT.

This clone came up once. The rearrangement joins TRBV5-4 to TRBJ2-5; TRBD2 might be the D (6 bases). Deletions cut 0 bases from V and 5 bases from J, with 11 bases between. The CDR3 covers 14 residues. CDR1 is SGHNT, CDR2 YYREEE, per germline (reference sequence). The CDR3 loop reads CASSLDPAGETQYF. DNA of the CDR3: TGTGCCAGCAGCTTGGACCCTGCGGGGGAGACCCAGTACTTC.

CDR3 sequence reads: CASSHLGGSDSPLHF. The CDR3 DNA reads TGTGCCAGCAGCCATCTGGGAGGCTCGGATTCACCCCTCCACTTT. The rearrangement links TRBV3-1 (or the pseudogene TRBV3-2) to TRBJ1-6; D gene uncertain. With 3 bases removed from V and 8 bases from J, the gap between germline ends came to 14 bases. CDR1 is LGHDT and CDR2 is YNNKEL in the germline V gene (reference sequence). This CDR3 is 15 amino acids long.

This clone was detected only a few times. V and J are TRBV5-1 and TRBJ2-5; 7 nucleotides align to TRBD2. The CDR3 spans 14 residues. Losses at the gene ends were 4 bases for V and 5 bases for J; bases not matched to a gene: 8. The germline V gene encodes CDR1 SGHRS and CDR2 YFSETQ. The CDR3 sequence is CASSRQGLRETQYF. As DNA, the CDR3 is TGCGCCAGCAGCCGGCAGGGACTAAGGGAGACCCAGTACTTC.

The chain links TRBV30 to TRBJ1-1; 7 bases align to TRBD1. The V segment lost 5 bases and the J segment 0 bases; nucleotides outside the gene matches: 9. The CDR3 consists of 15 residues. CDR1 and CDR2 (germline): GTSNPN, SVGIG (reference sequence). CDR3 DNA sequence: TGTGCCTGGGCTCTGAGGGGGCCCATGAACACTGAAGCTTTCTTT. Amino acid sequence: CAWALRGPMNTEAFF.

The genes are TRBV5-5 and TRBJ2-7, with 7 bases that match TRBD2. The CDR3 spans 15 residues. After removal of 1 base from V and 6 bases from J, the junction contained 10 bases not matched to a gene. Germline-derived CDR1 and CDR2 are SGHKS and YYEKEE (reference sequence). The CDR3, as DNA: TGTGCCAGCAGCTTGAGAAGGGGAGGGCCGGGCGAGCAGTACTTC. Amino acids: CASSLRRGGPGEQYF.

This clone has just a few counts. The gene calls are TRBV10-3 and TRBJ1-1; 9 nucleotides agree with TRBD1. This CDR3 has 19 residues. After removal of 3 bases from V and 1 base from J, the junction contained 15 bases not matched to a gene. The V gene's germline CDR1 is ENHRY and CDR2 SYGVKD. The CDR3 DNA is TGTGCCATCAGTGACCCAAGCCGGACAGGGGCGATTTCGAACACTGAAGCTTTCTTT. Protein: CAISDPSRTGAISNTEAFF.